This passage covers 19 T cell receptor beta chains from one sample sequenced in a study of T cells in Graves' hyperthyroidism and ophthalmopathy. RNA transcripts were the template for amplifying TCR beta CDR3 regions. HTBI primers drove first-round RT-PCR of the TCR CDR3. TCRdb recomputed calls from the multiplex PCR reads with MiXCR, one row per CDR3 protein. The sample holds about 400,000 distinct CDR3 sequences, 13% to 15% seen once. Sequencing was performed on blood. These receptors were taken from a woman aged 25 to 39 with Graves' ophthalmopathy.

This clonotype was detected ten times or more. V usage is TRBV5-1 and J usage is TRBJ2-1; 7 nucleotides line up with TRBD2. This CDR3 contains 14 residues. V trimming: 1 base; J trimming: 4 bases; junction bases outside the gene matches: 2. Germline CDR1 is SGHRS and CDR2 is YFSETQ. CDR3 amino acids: CASSLSGVYNEQFF. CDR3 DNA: TGCGCCAGCAGCTTGAGCGGGGTATACAATGAGCAGTTCTTC.

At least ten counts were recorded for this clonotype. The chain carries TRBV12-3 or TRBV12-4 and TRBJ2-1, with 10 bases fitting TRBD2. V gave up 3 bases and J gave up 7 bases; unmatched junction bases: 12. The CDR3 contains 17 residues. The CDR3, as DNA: TGTGCCAGCAGTTTTTGGAGCGGGGGGGCCTCGGGTAATGAGCAGTTCTTC. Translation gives CASSFWSGGASGNEQFF.

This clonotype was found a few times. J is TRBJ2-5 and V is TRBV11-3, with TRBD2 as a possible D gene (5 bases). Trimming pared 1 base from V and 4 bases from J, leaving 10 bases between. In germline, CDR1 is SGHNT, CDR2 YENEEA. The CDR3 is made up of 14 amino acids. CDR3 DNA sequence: TGTGCCAGCAGCTTAGTACGGGGAAGAGAGACCCAGTACTTC. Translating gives CASSLVRGRETQYF.

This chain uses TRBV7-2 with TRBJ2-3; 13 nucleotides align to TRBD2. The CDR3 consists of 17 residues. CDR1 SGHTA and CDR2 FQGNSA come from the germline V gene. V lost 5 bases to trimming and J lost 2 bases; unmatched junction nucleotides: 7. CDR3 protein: CASSLTGTSGITDTQYF. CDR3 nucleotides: TGTGCCAGCAGCCTAACAGGGACTAGCGGGATCACAGATACGCAGTATTTT.

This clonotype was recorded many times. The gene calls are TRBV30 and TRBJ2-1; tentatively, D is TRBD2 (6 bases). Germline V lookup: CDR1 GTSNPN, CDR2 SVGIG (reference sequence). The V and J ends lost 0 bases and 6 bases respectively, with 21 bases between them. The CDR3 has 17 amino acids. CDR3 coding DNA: TGTGCCTGGAGTGTGTTGTCCGGTGGAGGGTCGGGCAATGAGCAGTTCTTC. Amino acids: CAWSVLSGGGSGNEQFF.

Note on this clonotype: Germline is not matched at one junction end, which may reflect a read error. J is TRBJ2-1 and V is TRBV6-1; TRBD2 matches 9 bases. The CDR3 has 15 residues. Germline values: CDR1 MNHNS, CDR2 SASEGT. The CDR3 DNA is TGTGCCAGCAGTCTGACTAGCGGCTCCTTCAATGAGCAGTTCTTC. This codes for CASSLTSGSFNEQFF.

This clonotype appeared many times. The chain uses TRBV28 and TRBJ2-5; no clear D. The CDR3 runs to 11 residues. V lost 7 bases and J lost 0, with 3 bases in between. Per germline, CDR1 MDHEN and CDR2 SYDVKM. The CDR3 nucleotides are TGTGCCAGCACGGACCAAGAGACCCAGTACTTC. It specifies CASTDQETQYF.

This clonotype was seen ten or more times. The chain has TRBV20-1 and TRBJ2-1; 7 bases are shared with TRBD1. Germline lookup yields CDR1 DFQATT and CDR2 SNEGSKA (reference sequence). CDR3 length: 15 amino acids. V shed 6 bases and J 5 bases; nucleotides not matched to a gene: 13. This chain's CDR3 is CSASHGGQRHNEQFF. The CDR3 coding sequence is TGCAGTGCCAGTCATGGGGGACAGAGACACAATGAGCAGTTCTTC.

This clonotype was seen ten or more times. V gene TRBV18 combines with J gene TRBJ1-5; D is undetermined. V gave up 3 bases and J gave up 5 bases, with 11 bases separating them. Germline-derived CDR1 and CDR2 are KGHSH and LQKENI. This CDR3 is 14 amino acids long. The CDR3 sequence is CASSPAHGYQPQHF. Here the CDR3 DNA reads TGTGCCAGCTCACCGGCACACGGATATCAGCCCCAGCATTTT.

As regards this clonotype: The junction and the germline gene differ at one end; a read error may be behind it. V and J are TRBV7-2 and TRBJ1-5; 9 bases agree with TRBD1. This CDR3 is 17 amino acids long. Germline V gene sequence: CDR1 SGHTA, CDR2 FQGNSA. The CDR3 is CASSVASGQGRYQPQHF. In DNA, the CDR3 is TGTGCCAGCAGCGTAGCCTCGGGACAGGGACGATACCAGCCCCAGCATTTT.

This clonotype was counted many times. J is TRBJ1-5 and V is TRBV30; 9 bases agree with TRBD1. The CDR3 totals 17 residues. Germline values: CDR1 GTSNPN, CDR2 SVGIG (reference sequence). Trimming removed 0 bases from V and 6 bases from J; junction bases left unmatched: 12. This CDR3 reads CAWSVRAGQGLFQPQHF. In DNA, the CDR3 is TGTGCCTGGAGTGTACGGGCGGGACAGGGTTTATTTCAGCCCCAGCATTTT. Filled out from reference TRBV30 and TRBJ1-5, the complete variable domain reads SQTIHQWPATLVQPVGSPLSLECTVEGTSNPNLYWYRQAAGRGLQLLFYSVGIGQISSEVPQNLSASRPQDRQFILSSKKLLLSDSGFYLCAWSVRAGQGLFQPQHFGDGTRLSIL.

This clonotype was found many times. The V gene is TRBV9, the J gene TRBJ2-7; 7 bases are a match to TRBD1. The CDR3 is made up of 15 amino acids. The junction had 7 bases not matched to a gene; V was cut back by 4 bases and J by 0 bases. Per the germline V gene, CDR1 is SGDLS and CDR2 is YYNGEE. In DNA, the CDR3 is TGTGCCAGCAGCCCCCGGGACAGTAGCTCCTACGAGCAGTACTTC. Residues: CASSPRDSSSYEQYF. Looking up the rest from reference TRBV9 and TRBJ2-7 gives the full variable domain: DSGVTQTPKHLITATGQRVTLRCSPRSGDLSVYWYQQSLDQGLQFLIQYYNGEERAKGNILERFSAQQFPDLHSELNLSSLELGDSALYFCASSPRDSSSYEQYFGPGTRLTVT.

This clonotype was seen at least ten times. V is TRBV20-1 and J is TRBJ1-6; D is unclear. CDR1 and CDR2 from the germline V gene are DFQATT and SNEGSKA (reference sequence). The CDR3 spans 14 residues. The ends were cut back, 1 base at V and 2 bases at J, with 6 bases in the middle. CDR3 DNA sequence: TGCAGTGCTAGAGTGCCAGCCTATAATTCACCCCTCCACTTT. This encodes CSARVPAYNSPLHF.

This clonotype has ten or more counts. The CDR3 nucleotides read TGTGCCAGCAGCCCTCAGAGGAGCTCCTACGAGCAGTACTTC. Protein: CASSPQRSSYEQYF. This chain links TRBV9 with TRBJ2-7; D call uncertain. The V gene's germline CDR1 is SGDLS and CDR2 YYNGEE. Trimming left V 4 bases short and J 0 bases short, with 11 bases between. The CDR3 is 14 residues long.

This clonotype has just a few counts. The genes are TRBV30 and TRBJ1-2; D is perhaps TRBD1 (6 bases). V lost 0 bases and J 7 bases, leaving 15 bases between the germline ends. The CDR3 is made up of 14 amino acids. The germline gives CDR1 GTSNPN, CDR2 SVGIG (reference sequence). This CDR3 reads CAWSVSGASRGYTF. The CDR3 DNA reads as TGTGCCTGGAGTGTATCAGGGGCCAGTCGTGGCTACACCTTC.

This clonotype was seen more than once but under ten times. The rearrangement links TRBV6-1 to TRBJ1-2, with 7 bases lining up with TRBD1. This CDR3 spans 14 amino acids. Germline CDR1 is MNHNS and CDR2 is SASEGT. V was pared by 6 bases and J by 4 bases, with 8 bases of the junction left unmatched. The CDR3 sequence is CASRKPGQLYGYTF. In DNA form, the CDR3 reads TGTGCCAGCAGAAAACCGGGACAGCTCTATGGCTACACCTTC.

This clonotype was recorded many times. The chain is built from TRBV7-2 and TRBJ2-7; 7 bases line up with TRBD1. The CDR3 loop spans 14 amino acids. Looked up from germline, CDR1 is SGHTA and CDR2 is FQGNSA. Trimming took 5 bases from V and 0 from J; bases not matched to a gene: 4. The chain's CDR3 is CASSPRGSSYEQYF. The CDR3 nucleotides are TGTGCCAGCAGCCCCAGGGGGAGCTCCTACGAGCAGTACTTC.

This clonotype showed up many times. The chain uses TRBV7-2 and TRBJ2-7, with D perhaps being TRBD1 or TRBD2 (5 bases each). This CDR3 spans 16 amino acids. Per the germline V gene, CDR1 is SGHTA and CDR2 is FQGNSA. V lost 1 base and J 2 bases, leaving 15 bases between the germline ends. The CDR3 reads CASSLGVDWGTYEQYF. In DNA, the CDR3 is TGTGCCAGCAGCTTAGGCGTTGATTGGGGGACCTACGAGCAGTACTTC.

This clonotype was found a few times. This CDR3 reads CASSRGQGPNTEAFF. The CDR3 DNA reads TGTGCCAGTAGTCGAGGACAGGGACCGAACACTGAAGCTTTCTTT. The chain is built from TRBV19 and TRBJ1-1, with 8 bases that match TRBD1. Germline loops: CDR1 LNHDA, CDR2 SQIVND (reference sequence). The CDR3 has 15 residues. The V segment lost 5 bases and the J segment 1 base; nucleotides outside the gene matches: 6.